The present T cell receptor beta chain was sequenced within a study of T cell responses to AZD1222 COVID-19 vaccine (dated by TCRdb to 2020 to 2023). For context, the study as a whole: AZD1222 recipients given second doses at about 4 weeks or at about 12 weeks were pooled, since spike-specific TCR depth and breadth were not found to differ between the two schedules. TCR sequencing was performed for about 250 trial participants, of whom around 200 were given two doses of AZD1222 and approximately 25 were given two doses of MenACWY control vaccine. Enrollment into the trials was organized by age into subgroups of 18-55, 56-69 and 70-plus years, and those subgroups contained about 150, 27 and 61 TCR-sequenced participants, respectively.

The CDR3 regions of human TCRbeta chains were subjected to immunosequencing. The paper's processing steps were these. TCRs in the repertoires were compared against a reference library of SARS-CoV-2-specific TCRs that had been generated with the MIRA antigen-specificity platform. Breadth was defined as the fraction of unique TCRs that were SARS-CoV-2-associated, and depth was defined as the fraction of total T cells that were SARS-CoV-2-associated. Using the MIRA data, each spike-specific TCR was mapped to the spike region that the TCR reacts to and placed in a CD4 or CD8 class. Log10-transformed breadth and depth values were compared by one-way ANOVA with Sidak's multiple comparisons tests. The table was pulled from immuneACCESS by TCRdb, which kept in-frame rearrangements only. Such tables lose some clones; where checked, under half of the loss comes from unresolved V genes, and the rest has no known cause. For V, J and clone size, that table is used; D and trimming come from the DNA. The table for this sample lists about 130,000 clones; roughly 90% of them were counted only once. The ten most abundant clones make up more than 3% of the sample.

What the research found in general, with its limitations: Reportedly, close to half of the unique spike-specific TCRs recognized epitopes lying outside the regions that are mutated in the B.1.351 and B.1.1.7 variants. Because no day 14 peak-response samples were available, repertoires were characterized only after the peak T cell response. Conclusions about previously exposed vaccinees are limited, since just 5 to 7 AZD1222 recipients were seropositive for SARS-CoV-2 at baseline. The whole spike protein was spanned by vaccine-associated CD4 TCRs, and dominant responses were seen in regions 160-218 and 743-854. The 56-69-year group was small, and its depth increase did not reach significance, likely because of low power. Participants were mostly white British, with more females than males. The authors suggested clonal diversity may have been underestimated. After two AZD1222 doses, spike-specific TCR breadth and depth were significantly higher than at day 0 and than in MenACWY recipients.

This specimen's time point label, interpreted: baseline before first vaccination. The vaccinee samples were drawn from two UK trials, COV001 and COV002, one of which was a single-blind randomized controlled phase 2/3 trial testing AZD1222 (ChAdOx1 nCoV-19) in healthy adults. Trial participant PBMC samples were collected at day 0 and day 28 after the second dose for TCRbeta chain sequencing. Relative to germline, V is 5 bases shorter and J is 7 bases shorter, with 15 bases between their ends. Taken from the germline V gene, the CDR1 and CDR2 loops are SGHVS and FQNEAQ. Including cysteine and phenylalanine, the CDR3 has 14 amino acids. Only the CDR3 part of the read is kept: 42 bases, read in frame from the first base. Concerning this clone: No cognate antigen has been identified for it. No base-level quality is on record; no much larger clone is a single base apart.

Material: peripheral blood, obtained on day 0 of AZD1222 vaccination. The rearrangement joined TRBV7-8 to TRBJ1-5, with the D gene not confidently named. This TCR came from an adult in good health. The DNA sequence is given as TGTGCCAGCAGCCCAAACCCGGGGAAGCAGCCCCAGCATTTT. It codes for CASSPNPGKQPQHF.